The clone carrying this TCR beta chain was observed at least ten times. Its cognate antigen is unknown. This specimen belongs to a study of T cells in Graves' hyperthyroidism and ophthalmopathy. Broader study findings: Blood also contained most expanded thyroid clonotypes above 0.001.

RNA transcripts yielded amplified TCR beta CDR3 regions. The HTBI set primed first-round TCR CDR3 RT-PCR. In TCRdb, the multiplex PCR reads were re-called with MiXCR into one record per CDR3 protein. The profile shows 500,000 to 750,000 distinct CDR3 sequences, around 42% of them singletons. With 2 bases removed from V and 1 base from J, the gap between germline ends came to 5 bases. The germline V gene encodes CDR1 MDHEN and CDR2 SYDVKM. This CDR3 is 13 amino acids long. The receptor was isolated from a woman under 30 with Graves' hyperthyroidism. The chain combines TRBV28 with TRBJ1-1; unclear D gene. Sequenced input: peripheral blood or thyroid tissue (not recorded which). The chain's CDR3 is CASSLEANTEAFF. In DNA, the CDR3 is TGTGCCAGCAGTTTAGAGGCGAACACTGAAGCTTTCTTT.